The 4 T cell receptor beta chains given below trace back to one sample, sequenced in a study of cytomegalovirus exposure and HLA in healthy donors. PCR used 60 Vbeta primers and 13 Jbeta primers. Profiled with immunoSEQ multiplex PCR; TCRdb holds only in-frame clones, not every one. The table includes over 95,000 clones, 74% detected once. The sequencing sample was made of PBMCs. Receptor source: a human donor in good health.

CDR3 coding DNA: TGTGCCAGCAGCCCACACAGGACGACTAATGAAAAACTGTTTTTT. It specifies CASSPHRTTNEKLFF. The chain has TRBV14 and TRBJ1-4, with TRBD1 as a possible D gene (5 bases). CDR3 length: 15 amino acids. Germline V gene lookup returns CDR1 SGHDN and CDR2 FVKESK. Trimming took 4 bases from V and 2 from J, leaving 11 bases between them.

This clone appeared once. The chain employs TRBV10-3 and TRBJ1-1; 8 bases map to TRBD1. CDR1 is ENHRY and CDR2 is SYGVKD in the germline V gene. The CDR3 totals 16 residues. The trim removed 3 bases at V and 0 bases at J, leaving 6 bases unmatched. CDR3 region: CAISDATGAVNTEAFF. The CDR3 DNA is TGTGCCATCAGTGACGCGACAGGGGCGGTGAACACTGAAGCTTTCTTT.

The table lists this clone with a few counts. V gene TRBV6-6 combines with J gene TRBJ2-7; the match to TRBD2 covers 11 bases. Looked up from germline, CDR1 is MNHNY and CDR2 is SVGAGI (reference sequence). The CDR3 consists of 16 residues. Unmatched junction bases numbered 9, after V lost 4 bases and J lost 4 bases. The CDR3, as DNA: TGTGCCAGCAGTTCTCATAGCGGGAGGGCCGCATACGAGCAGTACTTC. Its protein product is CASSSHSGRAAYEQYF.

The rearrangement joins TRBV27 to TRBJ2-3; 15 nucleotides agree with TRBD2. V dropped 9 bases and J dropped 0; count of bases not matched to a gene: 7. Germline V gene data show CDR1 as MNHEY and CDR2 as SMNVEV (reference sequence). The CDR3 sequence is 17 residues long. CDR3: CASYPGLAGGSTDTQYF. CDR3 bases: TGTGCCAGTTATCCGGGACTAGCGGGGGGTAGCACAGATACGCAGTATTTT.